The clone carrying this T cell receptor beta chain has a handful of counts. The TCRbeta library incorporated unique molecular identifiers. TCRdb reanalysed the PCR reads using MiXCR and keeps one entry per CDR3 protein. The sample includes roughly 200,000 distinct CDR3 sequences, roughly a tenth of them seen just once. This CDR3 is built from 15 residues. V was pared by 4 bases and J by 3 bases, with 16 bases between. CDR1 and CDR2 (germline): SNHLY, FYNNEI. This entry is derived from a study of T-cell reconstitution after alpha-beta-depleted transplantation in children. This rearrangement joins TRBV2 to TRBJ2-7; D might be TRBD1 or TRBD2, each matching 5 bases. This material consisted of PBMCs from the stem cell graft donor, taken from the stem cell graft. The receptor was derived from a human donor who donated a stem cell graft to a child with acute lymphoblastic leukemia. The CDR3 loop reads CASSVSHGANYEQYF. In DNA form, the CDR3 reads TGTGCCAGCAGTGTTTCCCACGGGGCCAACTACGAGCAGTACTTC. Full variable domain (missing parts from reference TRBV2 and TRBJ2-7): EPEVTQTPSHQVTQMGQEVILRCVPISNHLYFYWYRQILGQKVEFLVSFYNNEISEKSEIFDDQFSVERPDGSNFTLKIRSTKLEDSAMYFCASSVSHGANYEQYFGPGTRLTVT.